The rows below give T cell receptor beta chains drawn from one sample of a study of blood T cell repertoires in COVID-19. Assay used: immunoSEQ multiplex PCR; TCRdb lists only in-frame clones, some missing. The profile covers 210,000 or so clones, with around 90% appearing a single time and approximately 0.62% taken by the ten largest. The sequencing sample was made of peripheral blood. These receptor sequences come from a man aged 45-65 years with acute or convalescent COVID-19. CDR3s include the opening cysteine and the closing phenylalanine or tryptophan. The D gene is left open where the match is weak. Clone sizes are given selectively: once, few, many, or a class where the clone is expanded.

- TRBJ1-6 TRBV6-5 - CASRPGESSPLHF TGTGCCAGCAGACCAGGGGAGTCTTCACCCCTCCACTTT
- TRBJ1-4 TRBV18 - CASRRAGAASGKEKLFF TGTGCCAGCCGCAGGGCAGGGGCGGCCTCTGGGAAGGAAAAACTGTTTTTT
- TRBJ1-5 TRBV30 - CAWSEQDNQPQHF TGTGCCTGGAGTGAACAGGACAATCAGCCCCAGCATTTT
- TRBJ1-5 TRBV5-1 TRBD1 CASSLHQGEPQHF TGCGCCAGCAGCTTACATCAGGGGGAACCCCAGCATTTT
- TRBJ1-5 TRBV9 - CASSVASGFDQPQHF TGTGCCAGCAGCGTAGCGTCAGGATTTGATCAGCCCCAGCATTTT
large TRBJ1-1 TRBV27 TRBD1 CASSGTGGASAFF TGTGCCAGCAGCGGGACAGGGGGCGCGAGCGCTTTCTTT
- TRBJ1-5 TRBV18 TRBD1 CASSPTGGYNQPQHF TGTGCCAGCTCACCAACAGGGGGGTACAATCAGCCCCAGCATTTT
- TRBJ1-3 TRBV4-3 TRBD1 CASSQDMWDSRNTIYF TGCGCCAGCAGCCAAGATATGTGGGACAGTCGAAACACCATATATTTT
- TRBJ2-1 TRBV5-4 - CASSFDPGNEQFF TGTGCCAGCAGCTTCGACCCGGGCAATGAGCAGTTCTTC
once TRBJ1-1 TRBV2 - CASSRGAGIMNTEAFF TGTGCCAGCAGTCGGGGGGCCGGAATAATGAACACTGAAGCTTTCTTT
- TRBJ2-2 TRBV5-4 TRBD1 CASSNRQGVGTGELFF TGTGCCAGCAGCAACCGACAGGGGGTTGGTACCGGGGAGCTGTTTTTT
- TRBJ2-6 TRBV19 - CASTPRSGANVLTF TGTGCCAGCACACCGAGGTCTGGGGCCAACGTCCTGACTTTC
- TRBJ1-1 TRBV2 TRBD1 CANQQGFGTEAFF TGTGCCAATCAACAGGGGTTTGGCACTGAAGCTTTCTTT
once TRBJ1-5 TRBV12-3/TRBV12-4 - CASSSGEGQPQHF TGTGCCAGCAGTAGTGGGGAGGGTCAGCCCCAGCATTTT
- TRBJ2-7 TRBV29-1 TRBD1 CSVGEDGQGGHEQYF TGCAGCGTTGGAGAAGACGGACAGGGGGGACACGAGCAGTACTTC
- TRBJ2-3 TRBV4-1 TRBD2 CASSHHSGRAPDTQYF TGCGCCAGCAGCCACCATAGCGGGAGGGCCCCAGATACGCAGTATTTT
- TRBJ2-7 TRBV3-1/TRBV3-2 TRBD1 CASSPIRGQFYEQYF TGTGCCAGCAGCCCCATCAGGGGACAGTTCTACGAGCAGTACTTC
- TRBJ1-1 TRBV7-8 - CASKGHLNTEAFF TGTGCCAGCAAGGGACACCTTAACACTGAAGCTTTCTTT
once TRBJ2-3 TRBV12-5 TRBD1 CASGLGGQYGPQYF TGTGCTAGTGGTTTGGGGGGACAGTATGGGCCGCAGTATTTT
- TRBJ2-1 TRBV5-1 TRBD1 CASSFRDSYNEQFF TGCGCCAGCAGCTTCCGGGACAGCTACAATGAGCAGTTCTTC
- TRBJ1-4 TRBV5-1 - CASSLSGATNEKLFF TGCGCCAGCAGCTTATCCGGAGCAACTAATGAAAAACTGTTTTTT
once TRBJ1-3 TRBV5-1 - CASSLGAGAGNTIYF TGCGCCAGCAGCTTGGGGGCAGGGGCTGGAAACACCATATATTTT
- TRBJ2-1 TRBV6-2/TRBV6-3 TRBD2 CASSSTSGTSSYNEQFF TGTGCCAGCAGTTCTACTAGCGGAACCAGCTCCTACAATGAGCAGTTCTTC
- TRBJ2-1 TRBV27 - CASRTGGAASSYNEQFF TGTGCCAGCAGGACCGGAGGCGCGGCAAGCTCCTACAATGAGCAGTTCTTC
once TRBJ1-2 TRBV7-9 TRBD1 CASSPVGDRGHHYGYTF TGTGCCAGCAGCCCAGTCGGGGACAGGGGGCATCACTATGGCTACACCTTC
few TRBJ1-3 TRBV6-6 - CATKPGQSIVNTIYF TGTGCCACCAAACCTGGCCAGTCGATTGTAAACACCATATATTTT
- TRBJ1-1 TRBV19 - CASSGGAGAEAFF TGTGCCAGTAGCGGGGGGGCGGGCGCTGAAGCTTTCTTT
- TRBJ1-5 TRBV18 - CASSPGEGQPQHF TGTGCCAGCTCACCAGGGGAGGGTCAGCCCCAGCATTTT
- TRBJ2-1 TRBV30 TRBD2 CAYGTSGGNEQFF TGTGCCTATGGGACTAGCGGCGGCAATGAGCAGTTCTTC
- TRBJ2-7 TRBV4-1 TRBD2 CASSQDTSLGGRAHEQYF TGCGCCAGCAGCCAAGATACATCACTCGGCGGGAGGGCCCACGAGCAGTACTTC
- TRBJ1-3 TRBV18 - CASSPGQRGNTIYF TGTGCCAGCTCACCGGGACAAAGGGGAAACACCATATATTTT
- TRBJ2-5 TRBV27 - CASSLLDPGGTQYF TGTGCCAGCAGTTTATTGGACCCCGGGGGGACCCAGTACTTC
- TRBJ2-1 TRBV27 - CASSLSSRGISYNEQFF TGTGCCAGCAGTTTATCCTCCAGGGGTATATCCTACAATGAGCAGTTCTTC
- TRBJ2-6 TRBV3-1/TRBV3-2 - CASSQGGANVLTF TGTGCCAGCAGCCAGGGCGGGGCCAACGTCCTGACTTTC
- TRBJ1-5 TRBV5-8 TRBD1 CASSSTGRPQHF TGTGCCAGCAGCTCGACAGGGAGGCCCCAGCATTTT
few TRBJ1-6 TRBV10-3 - CAISEGQDNSPLHF TGTGCCATCAGTGAGGGACAAGATAATTCACCCCTCCACTTT
- TRBJ2-2 TRBV11-1 - CASSPIEGAGELFF TGTGCCAGCAGCCCCATCGAGGGCGCCGGGGAGCTGTTTTTT
- TRBJ2-1 TRBV5-4 TRBD2 CASSLAGGLGWNEQFF TGTGCCAGCAGCTTGGCCGGGGGACTAGGGTGGAATGAGCAGTTCTTC
- TRBJ1-2 TRBV7-2 - CASSPEPGLIYGYTF TGTGCCAGCAGCCCGGAGCCAGGGCTCATCTATGGCTACACCTTC
- TRBJ2-5 TRBV5-1 - CASKVETIQETQYF TGCGCCTCCAAGGTCGAGACTATCCAAGAGACCCAGTACTTC
- TRBJ1-6 TRBV18 - CASSLGQSNNSPLHF TGTGCCAGCTCCCTCGGACAGTCAAATAATTCACCCCTCCACTTT
- TRBJ2-2 TRBV29-1 TRBD2 CSAGLAGGGTGELFF TGCAGCGCCGGACTAGCGGGAGGCGGGACCGGGGAGCTGTTTTTT